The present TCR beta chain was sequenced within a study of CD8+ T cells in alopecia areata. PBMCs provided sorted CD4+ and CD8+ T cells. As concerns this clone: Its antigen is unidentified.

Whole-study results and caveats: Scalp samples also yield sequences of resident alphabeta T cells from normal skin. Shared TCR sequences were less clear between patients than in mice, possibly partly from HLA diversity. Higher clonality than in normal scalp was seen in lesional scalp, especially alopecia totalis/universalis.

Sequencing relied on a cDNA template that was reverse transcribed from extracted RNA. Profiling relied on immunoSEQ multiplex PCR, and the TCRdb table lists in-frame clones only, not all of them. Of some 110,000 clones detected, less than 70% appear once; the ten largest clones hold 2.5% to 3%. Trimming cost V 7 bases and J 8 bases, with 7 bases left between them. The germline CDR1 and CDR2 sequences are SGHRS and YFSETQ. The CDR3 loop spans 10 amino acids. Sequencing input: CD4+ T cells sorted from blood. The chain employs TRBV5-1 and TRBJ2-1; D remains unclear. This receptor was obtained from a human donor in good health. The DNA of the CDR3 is TGCGCCAGCGGGGTGGATGAGCAGTTCTTC. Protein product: CASGVDEQFF.